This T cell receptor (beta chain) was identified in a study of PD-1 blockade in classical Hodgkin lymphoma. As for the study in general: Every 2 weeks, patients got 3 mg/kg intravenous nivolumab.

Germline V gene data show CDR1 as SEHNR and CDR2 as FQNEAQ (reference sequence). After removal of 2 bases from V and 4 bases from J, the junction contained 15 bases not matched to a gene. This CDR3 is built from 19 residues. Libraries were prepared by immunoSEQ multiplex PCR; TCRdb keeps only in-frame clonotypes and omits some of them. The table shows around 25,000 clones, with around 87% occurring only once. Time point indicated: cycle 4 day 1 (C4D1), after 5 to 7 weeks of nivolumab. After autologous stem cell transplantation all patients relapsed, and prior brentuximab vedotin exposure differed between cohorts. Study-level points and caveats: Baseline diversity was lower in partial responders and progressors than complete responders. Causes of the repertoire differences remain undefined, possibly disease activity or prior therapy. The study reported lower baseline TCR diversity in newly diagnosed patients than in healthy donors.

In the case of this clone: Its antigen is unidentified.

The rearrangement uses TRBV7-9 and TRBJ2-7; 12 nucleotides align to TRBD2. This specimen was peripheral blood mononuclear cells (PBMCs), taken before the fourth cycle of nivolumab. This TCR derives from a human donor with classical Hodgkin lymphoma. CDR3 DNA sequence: TGTGCCAGCAGCTTATGGGCAGGGGAACCTAGCGGGAGGGCATACGAGCAGTACTTC. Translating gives CASSLWAGEPSGRAYEQYF.